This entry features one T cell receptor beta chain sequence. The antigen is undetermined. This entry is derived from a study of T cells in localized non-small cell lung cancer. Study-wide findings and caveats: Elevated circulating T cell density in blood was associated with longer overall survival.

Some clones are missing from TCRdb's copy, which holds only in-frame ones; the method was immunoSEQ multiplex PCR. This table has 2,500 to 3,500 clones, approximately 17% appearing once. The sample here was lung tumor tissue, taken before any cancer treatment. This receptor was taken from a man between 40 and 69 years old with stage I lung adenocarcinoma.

In nucleotides, the CDR3 is TGTGCCAGCAGCTTAGACGCATTCTCCTACAATGAGCAGTTCTTC. Amino acid sequence: CASSLDAFSYNEQFF. The chain uses TRBV7-5 and TRBJ2-1. TRBV7-5 has pseudogene status. The CDR3 consists of 15 residues.